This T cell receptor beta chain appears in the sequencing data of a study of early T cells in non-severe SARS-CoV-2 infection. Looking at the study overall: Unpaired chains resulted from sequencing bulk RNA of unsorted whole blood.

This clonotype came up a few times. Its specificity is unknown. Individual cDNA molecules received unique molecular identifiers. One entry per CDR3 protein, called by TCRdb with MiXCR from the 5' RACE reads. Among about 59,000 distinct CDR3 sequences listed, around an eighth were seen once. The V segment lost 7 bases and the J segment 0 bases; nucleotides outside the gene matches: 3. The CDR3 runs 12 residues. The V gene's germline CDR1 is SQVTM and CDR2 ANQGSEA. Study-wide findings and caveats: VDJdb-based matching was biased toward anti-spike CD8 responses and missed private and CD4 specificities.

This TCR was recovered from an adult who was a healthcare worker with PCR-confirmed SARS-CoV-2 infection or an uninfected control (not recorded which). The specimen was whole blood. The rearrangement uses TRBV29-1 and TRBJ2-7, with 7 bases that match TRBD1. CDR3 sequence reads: CSAQGVSYEQYF. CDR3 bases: TGCAGCGCTCAGGGGGTCTCCTACGAGCAGTACTTC.